The source of this TCR beta chain is a study of blood T cell repertoires in COVID-19. Germline-derived CDR1 and CDR2 are KGHDR and SFDVKD. The CDR3 totals 16 residues. Deletions cut 0 bases from V and 0 bases from J, with 8 bases between. Here immunoSEQ multiplex PCR was the method, and the copy in TCRdb shows in-frame clones only, minus some. The sample lists just over 350,000 clones, 87% occurring once. The chain has TRBV24-1 and TRBJ2-1; no definite D call. This TCR came from a woman in her 30s who had recovered from COVID-19. The sequenced material came from PBMCs or T cells enriched from blood (not recorded which). This CDR3 is CATSDLSPSSYNEQFF. The CDR3, as DNA: TGTGCCACCAGTGATTTGTCCCCTAGCTCCTACAATGAGCAGTTCTTC.